The clone carrying this T cell receptor (beta chain) was seen only a few times. This entry is derived from a study of beta chain features in type 1 diabetes. The CDR3 consists of 16 residues. V shed 4 bases, J shed 3 bases, and the junction held 6 bases outside the gene matches. CDR1 SGDLS and CDR2 YYNGEE come from the germline V gene. The whole isolated RNA underwent reverse transcription, so sequencing captured expressed TCRB transcripts. The method was immunoSEQ multiplex PCR; TCRdb's version includes in-frame clones alone and lacks a portion of them. Here the sample spans around 500,000 clones, about an eighth being singletons.

The source of this sequence is a woman younger than 30 in good health. Sequenced: naive CD4+ T cells from blood. The chain recombines TRBV9 with TRBJ2-1; 11 bases line up with TRBD2. The CDR3 coding sequence is TGTGCCAGCAGCCCGGTAGGGACTAGCGGCTACAATGAGCAGTTCTTC. Translated: CASSPVGTSGYNEQFF.